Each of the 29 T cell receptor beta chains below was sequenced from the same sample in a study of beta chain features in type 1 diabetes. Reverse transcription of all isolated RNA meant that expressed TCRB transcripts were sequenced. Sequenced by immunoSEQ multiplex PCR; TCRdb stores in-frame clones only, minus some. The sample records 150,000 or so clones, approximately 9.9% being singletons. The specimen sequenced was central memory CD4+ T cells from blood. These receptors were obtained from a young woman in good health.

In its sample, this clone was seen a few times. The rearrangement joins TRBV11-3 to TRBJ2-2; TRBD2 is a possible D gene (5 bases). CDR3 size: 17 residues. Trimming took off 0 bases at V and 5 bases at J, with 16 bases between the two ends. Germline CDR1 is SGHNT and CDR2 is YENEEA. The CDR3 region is CASSLEYGGGRTGELFF. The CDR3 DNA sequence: TGTGCCAGCAGCTTAGAGTACGGCGGAGGTCGAACCGGGGAGCTGTTTTTT.

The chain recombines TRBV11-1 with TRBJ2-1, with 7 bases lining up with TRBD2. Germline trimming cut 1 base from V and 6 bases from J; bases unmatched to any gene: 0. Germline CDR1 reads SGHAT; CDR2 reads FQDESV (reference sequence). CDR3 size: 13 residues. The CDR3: CASSLGLANEQFF. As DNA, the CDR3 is TGTGCCAGCAGCTTAGGACTAGCCAATGAGCAGTTCTTC.

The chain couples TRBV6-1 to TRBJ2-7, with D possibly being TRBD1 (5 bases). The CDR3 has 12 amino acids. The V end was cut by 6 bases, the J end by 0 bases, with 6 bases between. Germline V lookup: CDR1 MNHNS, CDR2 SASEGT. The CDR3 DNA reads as TGTGCCAGCAGAACAGGCTCCTACGAGCAGTACTTC. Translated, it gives CASRTGSYEQYF.

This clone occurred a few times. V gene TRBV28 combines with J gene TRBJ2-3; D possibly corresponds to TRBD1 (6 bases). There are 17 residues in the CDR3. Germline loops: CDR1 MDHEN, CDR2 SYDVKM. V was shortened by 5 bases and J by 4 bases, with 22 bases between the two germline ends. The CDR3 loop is CASSPPTGLGWADTQYF. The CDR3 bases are TGTGCCAGCAGTCCACCTACAGGGCTGGGGTGGGCAGATACGCAGTATTTT.

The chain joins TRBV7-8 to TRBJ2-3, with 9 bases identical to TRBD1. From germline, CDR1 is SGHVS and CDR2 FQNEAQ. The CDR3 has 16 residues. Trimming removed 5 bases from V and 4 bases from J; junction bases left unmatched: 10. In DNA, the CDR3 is TGTGCCAGCAGCCCCGGGACAGGGTCTGTCGCAGATACGCAGTATTTT. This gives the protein CASSPGTGSVADTQYF.

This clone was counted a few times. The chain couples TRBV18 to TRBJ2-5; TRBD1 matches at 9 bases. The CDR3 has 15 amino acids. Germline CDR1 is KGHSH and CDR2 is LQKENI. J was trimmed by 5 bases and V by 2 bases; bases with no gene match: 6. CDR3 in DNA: TGTGCCAGCTCACCAAACCGGGACAGGGCTGAGACCCAGTACTTC. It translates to CASSPNRDRAETQYF.

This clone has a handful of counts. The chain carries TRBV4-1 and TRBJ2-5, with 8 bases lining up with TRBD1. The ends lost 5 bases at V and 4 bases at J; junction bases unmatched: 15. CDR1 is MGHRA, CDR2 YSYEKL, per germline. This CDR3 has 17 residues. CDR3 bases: TGCGCCAGCAGCAAACGAATGGGCAGGGGGCAGGGAGAGACCCAGTACTTC. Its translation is CASSKRMGRGQGETQYF.

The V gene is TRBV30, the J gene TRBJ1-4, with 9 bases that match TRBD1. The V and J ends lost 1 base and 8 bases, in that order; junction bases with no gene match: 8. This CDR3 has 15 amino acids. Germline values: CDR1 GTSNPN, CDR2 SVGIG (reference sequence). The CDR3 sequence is CAWSELTGGNEKLFF. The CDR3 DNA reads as TGTGCCTGGAGTGAATTGACAGGGGGAAACGAAAAACTGTTTTTT.

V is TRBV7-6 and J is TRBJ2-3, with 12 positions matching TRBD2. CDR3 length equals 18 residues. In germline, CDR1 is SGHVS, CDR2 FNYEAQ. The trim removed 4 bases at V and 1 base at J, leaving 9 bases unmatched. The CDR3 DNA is TGTGCCAGCAGCTCACCCCGGACTAGCGGGATGGGCACAGATACGCAGTATTTT. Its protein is CASSSPRTSGMGTDTQYF.

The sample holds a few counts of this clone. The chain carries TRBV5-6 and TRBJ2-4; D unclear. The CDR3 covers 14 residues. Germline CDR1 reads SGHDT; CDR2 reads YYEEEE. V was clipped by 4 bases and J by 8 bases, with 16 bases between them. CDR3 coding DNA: TGTGCCAGCAGCGTTGTCTTAAATCCGGACATTCAGTACTTC. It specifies CASSVVLNPDIQYF. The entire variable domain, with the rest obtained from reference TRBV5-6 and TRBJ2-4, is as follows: DAGVTQSPTHLIKTRGQQVTLRCSPKSGHDTVSWYQQALGQGPQFIFQYYEEEERQRGNFPDRFSGHQFPNYSSELNVNALLLGDSALYLCASSVVLNPDIQYFGAGTRLSVL.

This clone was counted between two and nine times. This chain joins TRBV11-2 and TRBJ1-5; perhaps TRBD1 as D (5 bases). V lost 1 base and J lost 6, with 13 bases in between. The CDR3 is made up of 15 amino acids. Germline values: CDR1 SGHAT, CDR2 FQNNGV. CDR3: CASSLGSTGGQPQHF. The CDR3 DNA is TGTGCCAGCAGCTTAGGCTCTACCGGGGGTCAGCCCCAGCATTTT.

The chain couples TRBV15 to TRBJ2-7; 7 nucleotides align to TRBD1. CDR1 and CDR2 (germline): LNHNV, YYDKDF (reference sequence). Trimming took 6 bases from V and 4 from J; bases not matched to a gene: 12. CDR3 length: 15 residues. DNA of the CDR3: TGTGCCACCAGTCCCGGACAGGCCGGACTTTACGAGCAGTACTTC. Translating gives CATSPGQAGLYEQYF.

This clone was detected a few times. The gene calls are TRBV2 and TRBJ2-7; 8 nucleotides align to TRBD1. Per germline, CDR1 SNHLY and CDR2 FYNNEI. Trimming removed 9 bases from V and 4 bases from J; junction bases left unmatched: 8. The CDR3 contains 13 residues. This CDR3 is CASWDRRWYEQYF. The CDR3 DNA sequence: TGTGCCAGTTGGGACAGGCGCTGGTACGAGCAGTACTTC.

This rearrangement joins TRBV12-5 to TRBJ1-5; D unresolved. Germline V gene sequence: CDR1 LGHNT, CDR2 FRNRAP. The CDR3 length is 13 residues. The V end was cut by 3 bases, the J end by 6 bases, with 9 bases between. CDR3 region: CASGLAGGQPQHF. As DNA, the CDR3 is TGTGCTAGTGGTTTAGCGGGAGGTCAGCCCCAGCATTTT.

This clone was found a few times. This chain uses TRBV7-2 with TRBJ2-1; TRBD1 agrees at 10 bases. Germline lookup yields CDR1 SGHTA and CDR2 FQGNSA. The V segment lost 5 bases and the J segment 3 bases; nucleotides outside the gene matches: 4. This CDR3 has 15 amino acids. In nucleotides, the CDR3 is TGTGCCAGCAGCCCTCGGACAGGGGGCTACAATGAGCAGTTCTTC. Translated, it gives CASSPRTGGYNEQFF.

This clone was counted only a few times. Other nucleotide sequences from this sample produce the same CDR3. The CDR3 nucleotides read TGTGCCAGCAGCTTACAGGGATACGAGCAGTACTTC. Its translation: CASSLQGYEQYF. J is TRBJ2-7 and V is TRBV7-2, with TRBD1 as a possible D gene (5 bases). CDR1 SGHTA and CDR2 FQGNSA come from the germline V gene. The CDR3 consists of 12 residues. V lost 2 bases and J lost 4, with 6 bases in between.

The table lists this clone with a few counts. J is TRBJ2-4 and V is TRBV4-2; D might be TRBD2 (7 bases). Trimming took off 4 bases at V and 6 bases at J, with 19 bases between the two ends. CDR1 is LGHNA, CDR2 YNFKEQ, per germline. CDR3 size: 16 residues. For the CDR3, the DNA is TGTGCCAGCAGCCCCCCGGGGGGCGAACGGGTAAACATTCAGTACTTC. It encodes CASSPPGGERVNIQYF.

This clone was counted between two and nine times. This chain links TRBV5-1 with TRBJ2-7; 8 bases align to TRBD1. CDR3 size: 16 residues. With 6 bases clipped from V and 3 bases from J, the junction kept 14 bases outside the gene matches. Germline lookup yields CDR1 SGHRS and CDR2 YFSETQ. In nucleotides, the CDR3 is TGCGCCAGCAAATCTGCTCCGGGACAGGTGAACTACGAGCAGTACTTC. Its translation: CASKSAPGQVNYEQYF.

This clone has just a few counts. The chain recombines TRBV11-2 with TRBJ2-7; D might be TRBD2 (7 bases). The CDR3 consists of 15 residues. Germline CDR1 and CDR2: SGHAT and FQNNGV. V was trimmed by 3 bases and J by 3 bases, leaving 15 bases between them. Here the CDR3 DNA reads TGTGCCAGCAGCTTCCGTGGCGGGGGCCGCTACGAGCAGTACTTC. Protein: CASSFRGGGRYEQYF.

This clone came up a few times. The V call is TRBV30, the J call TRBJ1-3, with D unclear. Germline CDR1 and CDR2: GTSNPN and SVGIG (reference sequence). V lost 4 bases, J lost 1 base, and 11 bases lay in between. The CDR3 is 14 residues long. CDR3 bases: TGTGCCTGGAAGAGGGAGGTTTCTGGAAACACCATATATTTT. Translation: CAWKREVSGNTIYF.

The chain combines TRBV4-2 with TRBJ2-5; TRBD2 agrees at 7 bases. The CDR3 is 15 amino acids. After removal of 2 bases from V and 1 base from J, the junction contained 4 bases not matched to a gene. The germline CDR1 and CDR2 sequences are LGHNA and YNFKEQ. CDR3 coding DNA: TGTGCCAGCAGCCAAAGGACGGGGGGCCAAGAGACCCAGTACTTC. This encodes CASSQRTGGQETQYF.

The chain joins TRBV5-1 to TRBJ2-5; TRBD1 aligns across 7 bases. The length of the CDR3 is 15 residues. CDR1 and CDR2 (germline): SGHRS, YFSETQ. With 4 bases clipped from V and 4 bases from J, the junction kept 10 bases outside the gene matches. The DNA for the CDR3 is TGCGCCAGCAGCCGACAGGGCTGGGATGGAGAGACCCAGTACTTC. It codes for CASSRQGWDGETQYF.

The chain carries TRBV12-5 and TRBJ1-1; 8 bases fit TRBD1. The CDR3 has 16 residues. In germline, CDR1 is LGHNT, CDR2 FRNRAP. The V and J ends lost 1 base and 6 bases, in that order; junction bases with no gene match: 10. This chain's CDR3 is CASGLASTGVMPEAFF. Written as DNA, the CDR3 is TGTGCTAGTGGTTTGGCATCGACAGGGGTAATGCCTGAAGCTTTCTTT.

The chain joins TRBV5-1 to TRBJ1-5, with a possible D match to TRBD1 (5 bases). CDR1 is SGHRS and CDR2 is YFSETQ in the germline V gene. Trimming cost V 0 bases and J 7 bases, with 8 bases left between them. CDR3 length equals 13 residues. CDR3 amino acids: CASSLGGGQPQHF. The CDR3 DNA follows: TGCGCCAGCAGCTTGGGGGGGGGACAGCCCCAGCATTTT.

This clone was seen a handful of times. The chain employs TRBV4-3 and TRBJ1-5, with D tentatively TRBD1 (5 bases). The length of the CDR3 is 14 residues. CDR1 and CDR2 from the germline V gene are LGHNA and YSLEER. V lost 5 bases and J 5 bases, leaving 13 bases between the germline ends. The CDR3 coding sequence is TGCGCCAGCAGCTCGTCGGGCAGGGATCAGCCCCAGCATTTT. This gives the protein CASSSSGRDQPQHF.

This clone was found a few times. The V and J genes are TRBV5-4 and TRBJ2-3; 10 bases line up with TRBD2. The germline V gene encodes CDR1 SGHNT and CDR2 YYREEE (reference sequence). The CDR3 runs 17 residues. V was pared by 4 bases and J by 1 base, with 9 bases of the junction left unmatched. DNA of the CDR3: TGTGCCAGCAGCCAAGATCAAACTAGCGGGGGCACAGATACGCAGTATTTT. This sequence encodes CASSQDQTSGGTDTQYF.

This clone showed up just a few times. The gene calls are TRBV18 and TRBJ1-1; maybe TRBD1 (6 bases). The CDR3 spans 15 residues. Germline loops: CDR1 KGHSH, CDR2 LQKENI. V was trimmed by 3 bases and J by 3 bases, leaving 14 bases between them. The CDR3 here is CASSPPGTLHTEAFF. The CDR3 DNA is TGTGCCAGCTCACCTCCCGGGACATTACACACTGAAGCTTTCTTT.

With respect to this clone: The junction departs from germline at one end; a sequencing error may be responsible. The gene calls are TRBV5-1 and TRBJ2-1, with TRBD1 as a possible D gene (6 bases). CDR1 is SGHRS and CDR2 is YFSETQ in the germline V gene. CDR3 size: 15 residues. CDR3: CASSLGATFYNEQFF. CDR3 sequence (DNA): TGCGCCAGCAGTTTGGGGGCGACCTTCTACAATGAGCAGTTCTTC.

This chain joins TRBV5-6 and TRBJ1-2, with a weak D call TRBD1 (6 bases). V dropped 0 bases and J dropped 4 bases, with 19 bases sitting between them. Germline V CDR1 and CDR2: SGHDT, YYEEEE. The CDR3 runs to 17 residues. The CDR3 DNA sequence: TGTGCCAGCAGCTTGGTTGGCCAATGGACAGTATCCTATGGCTACACCTTC. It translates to CASSLVGQWTVSYGYTF.